This TCR beta chain was recovered during a study of blood T cells in healthy people across ages. Whole-study findings and limits: Both higher diversity and more naive CD4+ cells marked long-lived donors when set against aged donors.

This clonotype has a handful of counts. Its antigen is unknown. Germline values: CDR1 ENHRY, CDR2 SYGVKD. The CDR3 is 16 amino acids. V was trimmed by 6 bases and J by 0 bases, leaving 16 bases between them. A second roughly 6 to 12 cycle PCR used barcoded and J-beta primers. Each CDR3 protein is one row after TCRdb ran MiXCR on the 5' RACE reads. The sample carries 650,000 to 1,000,000 distinct CDR3 sequences, around 36% recorded once. This chain uses TRBV10-3 with TRBJ2-3; tentatively, D is TRBD2 (5 bases). The TCR originated in a man aged 18 to 30 in good health. Source material: blood. The CDR3 bases are TGTGCCATCAGCGAGATGGACTCTGCCAGCACAGATACGCAGTATTTT. It yields the protein CAISEMDSASTDTQYF.